These 21 T cell receptor beta chains were all obtained from the same sample, sequenced in a study of chemoradiotherapy in HPV16-positive cancers. Here immunoSEQ multiplex PCR was the method, and the copy in TCRdb shows in-frame clones only, minus some. The sample records more than 12,000 clones, 88% being singletons. The sequencing used blood, collected from a patient who underwent chemoradiotherapy. Receptor source: a human donor with HPV-associated anogenital cancer.

V is TRBV2 and J is TRBJ1-2; perhaps TRBD1 as D (5 bases). The CDR3 is 15 amino acids. Germline lookup yields CDR1 SNHLY and CDR2 FYNNEI. The V end lost 3 bases, the J end lost 5 bases, and 16 bases lay between the germline ends. CDR3 DNA: TGTGCCAGCAGTGAGGGTAGGCAGGGCCCATATGGCTACACCTTC. Translation gives CASSEGRQGPYGYTF.

By frequency in the sample, this clone is large. The rearrangement joins TRBV11-1 to TRBJ1-5; D gene ambiguous. V was cut by 10 bases and J by 9 bases, with 16 bases left in between. This CDR3 has 12 amino acids. The germline gives CDR1 SGHAT, CDR2 FQDESV (reference sequence). CDR3 in DNA: TGTGCCACCGAGCGGGGTTATCGGCCCCAGCATTTT. It yields the protein CATERGYRPQHF.

This chain uses TRBV5-5 with TRBJ2-2, with 9 nucleotides matching TRBD1. The V gene end was trimmed by 4 bases and the J gene end by 7 bases; junction bases not matched to a gene: 8. Germline V gene sequence: CDR1 SGHKS, CDR2 YYEKEE (reference sequence). The CDR3 totals 15 residues. The CDR3 is CASSPSGQGYGELFF. The CDR3 DNA reads as TGTGCCAGCAGCCCTTCCGGACAGGGGTACGGGGAGCTGTTTTTT.

This chain uses TRBV6-5 with TRBJ1-2; 10 bases line up with TRBD1. Trimming cost V 2 bases and J 4 bases; bases outside gene matches: 4. Germline lookup yields CDR1 MNHEY and CDR2 SVGAGI. CDR3 length: 15 amino acids. The CDR3 DNA follows: TGTGCCAGCAGTTACGGACAGGGGGGGTTCTATGGCTACACCTTC. The encoded protein is CASSYGQGGFYGYTF.

CDR3 region: CASSSQNTEAFF. CDR3 DNA: TGCGCCAGCAGTTCACAGAACACTGAAGCTTTCTTT. The rearrangement joins TRBV5-1 to TRBJ1-1, with D hard to call. This CDR3 contains 12 residues. Trimming stripped 5 bases from V and 1 base from J, with 6 bases between. CDR1 is SGHRS and CDR2 is YFSETQ in the germline V gene.

The CDR3 reads CSTTQGNGYGYTF. Written as DNA, the CDR3 is TGCAGCACCACCCAGGGTAACGGCTATGGCTACACCTTC. This rearrangement joins TRBV29-1 to TRBJ1-2; a possible D gene is TRBD1 (5 bases). Germline V gene lookup returns CDR1 SQVTM and CDR2 ANQGSEA. The CDR3 has 13 residues. The germline V and J ends were trimmed by 8 bases and 4 bases, with 17 bases remaining between them.

This chain connects TRBV20-1 to TRBJ1-4, with no clear D. The germline CDR1 and CDR2 sequences are DFQATT and SNEGSKA (reference sequence). Trimming left V 5 bases short and J 8 bases short, with 9 bases between. This CDR3 is 11 amino acids long. The CDR3 sequence: CSARKQEKLFF. The CDR3 bases are TGCAGTGCTCGGAAACAGGAAAAACTGTTTTTT.

This clone was picked up one time. The chain joins TRBV20-1 to TRBJ1-1; D unresolved. The CDR3 is made up of 11 amino acids. V gave up 4 bases and J gave up 7 bases, with 10 bases separating them. Germline V gene data show CDR1 as DFQATT and CDR2 as SNEGSKA (reference sequence). The CDR3 reads CSAKDELEAFF. The CDR3 DNA follows: TGCAGTGCTAAGGACGAACTTGAAGCTTTCTTT.

There are a few counts of this clone. The sample has other DNA sequences that encode this CDR3 too. This chain links TRBV9 with TRBJ2-2; no reliable D call. CDR3 length: 12 residues. In germline, CDR1 is SGDLS, CDR2 YYNGEE. The V and J ends lost 1 base and 5 bases respectively, with 3 bases between them. This chain's CDR3 is CASSVRTGELFF. The CDR3 DNA is TGTGCCAGCAGCGTAAGGACCGGGGAGCTGTTTTTT.

The V call is TRBV30, the J call TRBJ2-2, with 7 bases matching TRBD2. Looked up from germline, CDR1 is GTSNPN and CDR2 is SVGIG (reference sequence). Trimming cost V 2 bases and J 1 base; bases outside gene matches: 1. There are 14 residues in the CDR3. In DNA form, the CDR3 reads TGTGCCTGGAGTAGCGGGGTGAACACCGGGGAGCTGTTTTTT. Translated: CAWSSGVNTGELFF.

This rearrangement joins TRBV6-5 to TRBJ2-1; the match to TRBD1 covers 7 bases. V shed 2 bases, J shed 0 bases, and the junction held 1 base outside the gene matches. Germline V gene lookup returns CDR1 MNHEY and CDR2 SVGAGI. The CDR3 runs to 15 residues. CDR3 coding DNA: TGTGCCAGCAGTTACCGGGACAGCTCCTACAATGAGCAGTTCTTC. This codes for CASSYRDSSYNEQFF.

This chain joins TRBV7-2 and TRBJ1-1; D ambiguous. Germline-derived CDR1 and CDR2 are SGHTA and FQGNSA. The CDR3 has 14 amino acids. V gave up 1 base and J gave up 0 bases, with 6 bases separating them. The CDR3 loop reads CASSLEELNTEAFF. The CDR3 DNA reads as TGTGCCAGCAGCTTAGAGGAGCTGAACACTGAAGCTTTCTTT.

The chain joins TRBV7-9 to TRBJ1-3, with 8 bases matching TRBD1. V was pared by 4 bases and J by 0 bases, with 11 bases of the junction left unmatched. The CDR3 runs 18 residues. The germline V gene has CDR1 SEHNR and CDR2 FQNEAQ (reference sequence). The CDR3 reads CASSWRTGWTSSGNTIYF. The CDR3 region has the DNA TGTGCCAGCAGCTGGCGGACAGGGTGGACCTCCTCTGGAAACACCATATATTTT.

This chain links TRBV13 with TRBJ2-7; 7 nucleotides align to TRBD1. V shed 4 bases, J shed 2 bases, and the junction held 8 bases outside the gene matches. CDR1 is PRHDT, CDR2 FYEKMQ, per germline (reference sequence). The CDR3 runs 15 residues. The CDR3 DNA follows: TGTGCCAGCAGCTCGAGACAGGGAAACCCCTACGAGCAGTACTTC. Translated: CASSSRQGNPYEQYF.

The chain carries TRBV19 and TRBJ2-3; a possible D gene is TRBD1 (5 bases). Trimming stripped 6 bases from V and 1 base from J, with 20 bases between. The CDR3 is made up of 17 amino acids. CDR1 and CDR2 (germline): LNHDA, SQIVND (reference sequence). The CDR3 loop reads CASRPRLGQGGTDTQYF. In DNA form, the CDR3 reads TGTGCCAGTAGGCCCCGATTAGGGCAGGGTGGCACAGATACGCAGTATTTT.

Worth noting for this clone: At one end, the junction sequence differs from germline, possibly due to a read error. The chain has TRBV7-7 and TRBJ2-5; D not certain. This CDR3 spans 14 amino acids. Germline lookup yields CDR1 SSHAT and CDR2 FNYEAQ (reference sequence). The CDR3 region is CASSLVRLGETQYF. For the CDR3, the DNA is TGTGCTAGCAGCTTAGTCCGGTTGGGGGAGACCCAGTACTTC.

The CDR3 loop reads CASSLYYPGNYSPLHF. The DNA for the CDR3 is TGTGCCAGCAGCTTGTATTACCCAGGGAACTATTCACCCCTCCACTTT. The genes are TRBV5-6 and TRBJ1-6; tentative D call: TRBD1 (5 bases). The CDR3 extends over 16 amino acids. Between the trimmed V and J ends, which lost 1 base and 8 bases, there was a span of 16 bases. CDR1 is SGHDT and CDR2 is YYEEEE in the germline V gene.

The V call is TRBV10-3, the J call TRBJ2-3; the match to TRBD2 covers 10 bases. Germline CDR1 ENHRY, CDR2 SYGVKD. Unmatched junction bases numbered 5, after V lost 8 bases and J lost 0 bases. There are 15 residues in the CDR3. This CDR3 is CAIGTSGTSTDTQYF. CDR3 coding DNA: TGTGCCATCGGAACTAGCGGGACAAGCACAGATACGCAGTATTTT.

This chain connects TRBV19 to TRBJ2-7; 10 nucleotides match TRBD2. Germline V gene data show CDR1 as LNHDA and CDR2 as SQIVND (reference sequence). The CDR3 extends over 15 amino acids. Losses at the gene ends were 6 bases for V and 3 bases for J; bases not matched to a gene: 8. The CDR3 DNA is TGTGCCAGTAGCTCCGTTGCTAGCGGGAGCTACGAGCAGTACTTC. It translates to CASSSVASGSYEQYF. Looking up the rest from reference TRBV19 and TRBJ2-7 gives the full variable domain: DGGITQSPKYLFRKEGQNVTLSCEQNLNHDAMYWYRQDPGQGLRLIYYSQIVNDFQKGDIAEGYSVSREKKESFPLTVTSAQKNPTAFYLCASSSVASGSYEQYFGPGTRLTVT.

This clone was observed a handful of times. The CDR3 DNA sequence: TGTGCCAGCAGCTCACCTGACGGGAAATCCTACGAGCAGTACTTC. Its protein product is CASSSPDGKSYEQYF. This chain connects TRBV7-9 to TRBJ2-7, with D perhaps TRBD2 (5 bases). Looked up from germline, CDR1 is SEHNR and CDR2 is FQNEAQ (reference sequence). The V and J ends lost 4 bases and 1 base respectively, with 14 bases between them. CDR3 length: 15 residues.

The chain recombines TRBV5-1 with TRBJ2-5, with D possibly being TRBD2 (6 bases). Germline V gene data show CDR1 as SGHRS and CDR2 as YFSETQ. V lost 4 bases and J 1 base, leaving 8 bases between the germline ends. CDR3 length: 13 residues. The CDR3 sequence: CASSRDFQETQYF. CDR3 sequence (DNA): TGCGCCAGCAGCCGGGACTTCCAAGAGACCCAGTACTTC.